These 23 T cell receptor beta chains originate from one sample sequenced in a study of PD-1 blockade in classical Hodgkin lymphoma. This table comes from immunoSEQ multiplex PCR, and its TCRdb copy is limited to in-frame clones, with some not included. The table has about 85,000 clones, over 75% seen once. As to time point: cycle 4 day 1 (C4D1), after 6 weeks of nivolumab. Every patient was affected by relapse after autologous stem cell transplantation, while exposure to brentuximab vedotin was not uniform. The sample was peripheral blood mononuclear cells (PBMCs), taken before the fourth cycle of nivolumab. These TCRs come from a human donor with classical Hodgkin lymphoma.

This clone has only one observation. The chain has TRBV6-1 and TRBJ2-5; the D gene is possibly TRBD2 (5 bases). The CDR3 contains 13 residues. The V gene lost 2 bases and the J gene lost 5 bases, with 9 bases spanning the gap. Germline values: CDR1 MNHNS, CDR2 SASEGT. This CDR3 reads CASSEPAEETQYF. Written as DNA, the CDR3 is TGTGCCAGCAGTGAACCAGCGGAGGAGACCCAGTACTTC.

The V call is TRBV11-2, the J call TRBJ2-1; TRBD2 matches 14 bases. Per the germline V gene, CDR1 is SGHAT and CDR2 is FQNNGV. The V gene end was trimmed by 0 bases and the J gene end by 9 bases; junction bases not matched to a gene: 7. There are 17 residues in the CDR3. The CDR3: CASSLDGLAGGIVEQFF. CDR3 nucleotide sequence: TGTGCCAGCAGCTTAGACGGACTAGCGGGGGGTATTGTTGAGCAGTTCTTC.

The chain couples TRBV6-5 to TRBJ2-7; D gene unclear. CDR3 length: 11 residues. Per germline, CDR1 MNHEY and CDR2 SVGAGI. V was pared by 5 bases and J by 5 bases, with 7 bases between. CDR3 region: CASSTGHEQYF. The CDR3 bases are TGTGCCAGCAGTACCGGACACGAGCAGTACTTC.

The chain employs TRBV5-6 and TRBJ1-1, with D unresolved. CDR3 size: 15 residues. Germline lookup yields CDR1 SGHDT and CDR2 YYEEEE. V gave up 0 bases and J gave up 2 bases, with 11 bases separating them. CDR3 region: CASSLAYGLNTEAFF. Written as DNA, the CDR3 is TGTGCCAGCAGCTTGGCCTATGGGTTAAACACTGAAGCTTTCTTT.

The chain carries TRBV7-9 and TRBJ1-1; TRBD1 aligns across 8 bases. This CDR3 region has 17 residues. V lost 2 bases to trimming and J lost 5 bases; unmatched junction nucleotides: 13. Per germline, CDR1 SEHNR and CDR2 FQNEAQ (reference sequence). CDR3 sequence reads: CASSLRGDRPMGTEAFF. CDR3 nucleotide sequence: TGTGCCAGCAGCTTAAGGGGGGACAGGCCAATGGGGACTGAAGCTTTCTTT.

The chain is built from TRBV4-1 and TRBJ2-1; TRBD2 matches 10 bases. J was trimmed by 3 bases and V by 3 bases; bases with no gene match: 2. This CDR3 region has 15 residues. Per the germline V gene, CDR1 is MGHRA and CDR2 is YSYEKL. The CDR3 reads CASSHTSGDYNEQFF. In DNA, the CDR3 is TGCGCCAGCAGCCACACTAGCGGGGACTACAATGAGCAGTTCTTC.

The chain recombines TRBV27 with TRBJ1-6; TRBD1 aligns across 8 bases. Losses at the gene ends were 3 bases for V and 0 bases for J; bases not matched to a gene: 7. From germline, CDR1 is MNHEY and CDR2 SMNVEV (reference sequence). The CDR3 contains 18 residues. CDR3 sequence (DNA): TGTGCCAGCAGTTTTGGGGACAGGCCAAGCTCCTATAATTCACCCCTCCACTTT. This sequence encodes CASSFGDRPSSYNSPLHF.

V gene TRBV27 combines with J gene TRBJ1-2, with 12 nucleotides matching TRBD1. Germline CDR1 reads MNHEY; CDR2 reads SMNVEV (reference sequence). The CDR3 covers 15 residues. The V and J ends lost 6 bases and 8 bases, in that order; junction bases with no gene match: 10. The chain's CDR3 is CASRGPGQGAGGYTF. The CDR3 region has the DNA TGTGCCAGCAGAGGACCGGGACAGGGGGCGGGGGGCTACACCTTC.

This chain links TRBV14 with TRBJ2-3; D is possibly TRBD1 or TRBD2 (5 bases each). The CDR3 runs 17 residues. Germline-derived CDR1 and CDR2 are SGHDN and FVKESK. Trimming shortened V by 0 bases and J by 0 bases, and 13 bases separated the two germline ends. As DNA, the CDR3 is TGTGCCAGCAGCCAAGAACTCGGGGCCCGAAGCACAGATACGCAGTATTTT. It translates to CASSQELGARSTDTQYF.

Only one count was recorded for this clone. This chain connects TRBV18 to TRBJ1-2, with D unclear. CDR3 length: 13 residues. The germline V and J ends were trimmed by 3 bases and 6 bases, with 11 bases remaining between them. Germline values: CDR1 KGHSH, CDR2 LQKENI. The CDR3 DNA sequence: TGTGCCAGCTCACCCGCATGGGAGAATGGCTACACCTTC. Amino acids: CASSPAWENGYTF.

The chain employs TRBV19 and TRBJ1-2, with a tentative D call TRBD1 (6 bases). Germline V gene lookup returns CDR1 LNHDA and CDR2 SQIVND (reference sequence). Deletions cut 6 bases from V and 0 bases from J, with 17 bases between. The CDR3 consists of 16 residues. CDR3 coding DNA: TGTGCCAGTAGCCCCCGGGGGGCGCTCCCTAACTATGGCTACACCTTC. Protein product: CASSPRGALPNYGYTF.

The DNA for the CDR3 is TGTGCCAGCAGCTTAATGGGACAGGGGGCCTCAGATACGCAGTATTTT. As protein: CASSLMGQGASDTQYF. This sequence joins TRBV7-2 and TRBJ2-3, with 12 nucleotides matching TRBD1. The CDR3 runs to 16 residues. Germline CDR1 reads SGHTA; CDR2 reads FQGNSA. The J segment lost 4 bases and the V segment lost 2 bases, leaving 4 bases of the junction unmatched.

The V call is TRBV11-2, the J call TRBJ1-2, with unresolved D. V was cut by 0 bases and J by 4 bases, with 9 bases left in between. The CDR3 loop spans 14 amino acids. Per the germline V gene, CDR1 is SGHAT and CDR2 is FQNNGV. The CDR3 loop reads CASSLEDVPYGYTF. DNA of the CDR3: TGTGCCAGCAGCTTAGAGGACGTTCCCTATGGCTACACCTTC.

This rearrangement joins TRBV20-1 to TRBJ2-7; D unresolved. Trimming removed 5 bases from V and 6 bases from J, with 11 bases in between. CDR3 length: 11 amino acids. The germline CDR1 and CDR2 sequences are DFQATT and SNEGSKA (reference sequence). The DNA of the CDR3 is TGCAGTGCTTCACTCACCCTCGAGCAGTACTTC. Encoded protein: CSASLTLEQYF.

The V and J genes are TRBV7-8 and TRBJ2-5, with D perhaps TRBD1 (5 bases). Trimming removed 6 bases from V and 3 bases from J, with 14 bases in between. Germline loops: CDR1 SGHVS, CDR2 FQNEAQ. CDR3 length equals 14 residues. The CDR3: CASRRRRGEETQYF. The CDR3 coding sequence is TGTGCCAGCAGAAGGAGAAGGGGCGAAGAGACCCAGTACTTC.

The chain carries TRBV6-5 and TRBJ1-6, with unresolved D. V shed 7 bases and J shed 10 bases, with 20 bases lying between them. Germline CDR1 reads MNHEY; CDR2 reads SVGAGI. This CDR3 comprises 15 residues. The CDR3 protein is CASIPPVWDGSPLHF. CDR3 nucleotides: TGTGCCAGCATCCCCCCAGTCTGGGATGGCTCACCCCTCCACTTT.

The chain is built from TRBV6-1 and TRBJ1-2; maybe TRBD1 (5 bases). This CDR3 is built from 15 residues. V shed 2 bases and J shed 2 bases, with 12 bases lying between them. From germline, CDR1 is MNHNS and CDR2 SASEGT. The chain's CDR3 is CASSELAGTNYGYTF. The CDR3 bases are TGTGCCAGCAGTGAACTCGCAGGGACGAACTATGGCTACACCTTC.

The chain links TRBV4-2 to TRBJ2-3; tentative D call: TRBD2 (7 bases). Trimming cost V 4 bases and J 5 bases, with 19 bases left between them. The CDR3 is made up of 16 amino acids. The germline gives CDR1 LGHNA, CDR2 YNFKEQ. The CDR3 DNA sequence: TGTGCCAGCAGCCTAGGGGCCGGGGGGCTCGGAGATACGCAGTATTTT. This encodes CASSLGAGGLGDTQYF.

This chain uses TRBV9 with TRBJ1-5; TRBD1 agrees at 8 bases. There are 14 residues in the CDR3. The V gene end was trimmed by 3 bases and the J gene end by 2 bases; junction bases not matched to a gene: 1. CDR1 and CDR2 (germline): SGDLS, YYNGEE. CDR3 coding DNA: TGTGCCAGCAGCGACAGGGGGGGCAATCAGCCCCAGCATTTT. Protein product: CASSDRGGNQPQHF.

J is TRBJ2-2 and V is TRBV6-4; 9 bases fit TRBD2. Germline trimming cut 6 bases from V and 4 bases from J; bases unmatched to any gene: 9. Germline V gene lookup returns CDR1 MRHNA and CDR2 SNTAGT. The CDR3 sequence is 16 residues long. In nucleotides, the CDR3 is TGTGCCAGCAGAGATCAAGCGGGGGGAGGCACCGGGGAGCTGTTTTTT. Its protein is CASRDQAGGGTGELFF.

The chain's CDR3 is CASNLGAKNTEAFF. CDR3 bases: TGTGCCAGCAACTTAGGGGCGAAGAACACTGAAGCTTTCTTT. The chain joins TRBV6-5 to TRBJ1-1; maybe TRBD1 (5 bases). The V gene's germline CDR1 is MNHEY and CDR2 SVGAGI. There are 14 residues in the CDR3. Trimming left V 7 bases short and J 1 base short, with 13 bases between.

This CDR3 reads CASSTDRTGELFF. The CDR3 nucleotides read TGTGCCAGCTCAACGGACAGGACCGGGGAGCTGTTTTTT. The chain has TRBV18 and TRBJ2-2, with 7 positions matching TRBD1. Germline V gives CDR1 KGHSH, CDR2 LQKENI. This CDR3 region has 13 residues. Unmatched junction bases numbered 2, after V lost 5 bases and J lost 5 bases. The variable domain in full, with the rest retrieved from reference TRBV18 and TRBJ2-2, is NAGVMQNPRHLVRRRGQEARLRCSPMKGHSHVYWYRQLPEEGLKFMVYLQKENIIDESGMPKERFSAEFPKEGPSILRIQQVVRGDSAAYFCASSTDRTGELFFGEGSRLTVL.

The chain uses TRBV6-5 and TRBJ2-1; D possibly matches TRBD1 or TRBD2 (6 bases each). Germline CDR1 reads MNHEY; CDR2 reads SVGAGI. There are 16 residues in the CDR3. With 2 bases removed from V and 0 bases from J, the gap between germline ends came to 11 bases. CDR3 residues: CASSYTGGLSYNEQFF. The CDR3 coding sequence is TGTGCCAGCAGTTACACCGGGGGCCTCTCCTACAATGAGCAGTTCTTC.